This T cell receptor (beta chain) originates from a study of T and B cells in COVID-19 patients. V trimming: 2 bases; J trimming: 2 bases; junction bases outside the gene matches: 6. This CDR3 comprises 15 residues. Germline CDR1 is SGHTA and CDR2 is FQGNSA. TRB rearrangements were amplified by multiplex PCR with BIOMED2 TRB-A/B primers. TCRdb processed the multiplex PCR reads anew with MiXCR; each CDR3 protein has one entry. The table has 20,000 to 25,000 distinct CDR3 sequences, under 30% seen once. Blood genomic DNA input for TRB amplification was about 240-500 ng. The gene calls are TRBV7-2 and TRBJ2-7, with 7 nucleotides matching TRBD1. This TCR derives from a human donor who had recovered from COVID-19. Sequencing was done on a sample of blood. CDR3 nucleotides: TGTGCCAGCAGCTTACGGGGACAGAGAACCTACGAGCAGTACTTC. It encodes CASSLRGQRTYEQYF.